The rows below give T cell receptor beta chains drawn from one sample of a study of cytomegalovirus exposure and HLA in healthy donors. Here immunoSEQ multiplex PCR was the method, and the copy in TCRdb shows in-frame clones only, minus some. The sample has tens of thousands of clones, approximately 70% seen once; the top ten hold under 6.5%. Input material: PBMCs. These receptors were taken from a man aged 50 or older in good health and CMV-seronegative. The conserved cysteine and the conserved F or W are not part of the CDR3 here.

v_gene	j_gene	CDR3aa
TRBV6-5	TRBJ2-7	ASSGYNYEQY
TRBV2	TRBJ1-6	ASSGLRDEDSPLH
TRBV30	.	AWSRGLAGEWNPYEQY
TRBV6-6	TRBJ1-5	ASTDRVNQPQH
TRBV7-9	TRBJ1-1	ASSQLRGGTEAF
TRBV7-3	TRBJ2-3	ASSLLGRGADTQY
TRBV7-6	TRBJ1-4	ASRGRDRGEKLF
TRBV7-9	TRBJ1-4	ASSFLSSSTNEKLF
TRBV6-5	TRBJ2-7	ASSYSQAMGEQY
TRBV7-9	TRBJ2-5	ASTFGGRETQY
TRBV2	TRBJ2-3	ASLGGAFAGGLGDTQY
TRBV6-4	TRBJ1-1	ASSPAGDYPAF
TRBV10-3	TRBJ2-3	AISNAGVVGTDTQY
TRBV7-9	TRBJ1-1	ASSPPNTEAF
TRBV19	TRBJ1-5	ASSISGGQPQH
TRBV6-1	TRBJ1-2	ASSPTTGRHT
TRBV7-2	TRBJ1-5	ASSYPGTLGQPQH
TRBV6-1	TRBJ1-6	ASSEIGSSNNSPLH
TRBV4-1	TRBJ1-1	ASSPRRVGSEAF
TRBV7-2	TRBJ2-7	ASSLFGGSYEQY
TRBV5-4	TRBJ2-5	ASSLVRGQETQY
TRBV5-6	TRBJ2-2	ASSPPGGQSGELF
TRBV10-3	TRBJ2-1	AISGTRGGAPNEQF
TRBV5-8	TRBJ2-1	ASSANRGSNEQF
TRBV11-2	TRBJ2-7	ASSLRPPYEQY
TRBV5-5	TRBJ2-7	ASSLVGTSSYEQY
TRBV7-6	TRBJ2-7	ASSLEASQSSYEQY
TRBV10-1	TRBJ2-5	ASSDPGQGVRGTQY
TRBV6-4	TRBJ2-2	ASSPDTFRTGYNTGELF
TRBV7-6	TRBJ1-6	ASSPGQGQSPLH
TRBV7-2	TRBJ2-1	ASSSSRGTGYEQF
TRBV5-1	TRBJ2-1	ASEGQGIYNEQF
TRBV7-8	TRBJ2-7	ASSLVRTGGGEQY
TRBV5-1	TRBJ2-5	ASSLAGFQETQY
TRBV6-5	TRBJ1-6	ASSPGNISPLH
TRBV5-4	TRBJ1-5	ASSSQGVGQPQH
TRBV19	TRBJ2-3	ASLQPGGSPRDTQY
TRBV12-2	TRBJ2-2	ASRSRPLAGDTGELF
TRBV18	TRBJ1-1	ASSAAGEGWRNTEAF
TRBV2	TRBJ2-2	ASRGQGAGNTGELF
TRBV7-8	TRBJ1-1	ASSLTVGGGTEAF
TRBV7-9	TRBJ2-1	AEPVRESSYNEQF